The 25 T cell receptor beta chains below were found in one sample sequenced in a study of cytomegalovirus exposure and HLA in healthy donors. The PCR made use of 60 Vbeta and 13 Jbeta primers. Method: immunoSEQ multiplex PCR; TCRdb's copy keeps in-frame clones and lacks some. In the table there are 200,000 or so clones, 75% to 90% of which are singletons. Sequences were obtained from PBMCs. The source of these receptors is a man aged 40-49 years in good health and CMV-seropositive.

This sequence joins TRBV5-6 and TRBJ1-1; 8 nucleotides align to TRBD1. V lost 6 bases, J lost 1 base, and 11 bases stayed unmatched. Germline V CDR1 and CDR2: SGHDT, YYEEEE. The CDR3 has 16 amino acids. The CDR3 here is CASTLRGRGPNTEAFF. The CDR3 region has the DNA TGTGCCAGCACCCTCCGGGGCAGGGGGCCGAACACTGAAGCTTTCTTT. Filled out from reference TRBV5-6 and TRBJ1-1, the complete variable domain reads DAGVTQSPTHLIKTRGQQVTLRCSPKSGHDTVSWYQQALGQGPQFIFQYYEEEERQRGNFPDRFSGHQFPNYSSELNVNALLLGDSALYLCASTLRGRGPNTEAFFGQGTRLTVV.

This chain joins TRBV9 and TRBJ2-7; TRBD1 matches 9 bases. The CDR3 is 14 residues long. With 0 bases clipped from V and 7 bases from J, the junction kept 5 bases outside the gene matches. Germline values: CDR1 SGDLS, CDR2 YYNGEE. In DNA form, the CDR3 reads TGTGCCAGCAGCGTAGGGGACAGGGTGGGAGAGCAGTACTTC. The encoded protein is CASSVGDRVGEQYF.

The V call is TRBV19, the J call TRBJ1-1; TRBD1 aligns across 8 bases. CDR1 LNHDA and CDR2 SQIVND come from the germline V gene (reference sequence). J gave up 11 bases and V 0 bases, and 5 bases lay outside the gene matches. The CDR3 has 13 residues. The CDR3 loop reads CASSIERTGTAFF. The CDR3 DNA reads TGTGCCAGTAGTATAGAGAGGACAGGGACGGCTTTCTTT.

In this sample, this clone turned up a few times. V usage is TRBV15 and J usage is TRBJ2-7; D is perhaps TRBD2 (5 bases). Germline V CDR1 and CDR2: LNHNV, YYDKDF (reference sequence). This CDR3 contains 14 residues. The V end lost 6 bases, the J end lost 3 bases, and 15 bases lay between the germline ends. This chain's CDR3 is CATSLRGNVYEQYF. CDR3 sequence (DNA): TGTGCCACCAGTCTCCGAGGGAACGTCTACGAGCAGTACTTC.

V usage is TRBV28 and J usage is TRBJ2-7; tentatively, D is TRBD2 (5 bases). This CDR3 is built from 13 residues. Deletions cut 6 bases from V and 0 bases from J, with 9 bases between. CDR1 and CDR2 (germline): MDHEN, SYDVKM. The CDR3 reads CASRAGGSYEQYF. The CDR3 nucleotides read TGTGCCAGCAGAGCAGGAGGCTCCTACGAGCAGTACTTC.

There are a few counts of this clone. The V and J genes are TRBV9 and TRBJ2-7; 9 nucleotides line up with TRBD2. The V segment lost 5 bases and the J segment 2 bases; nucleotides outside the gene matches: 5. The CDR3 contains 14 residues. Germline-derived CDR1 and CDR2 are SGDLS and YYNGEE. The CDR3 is CASSATSGTYEQYF. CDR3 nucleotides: TGTGCCAGCAGTGCGACTAGCGGTACCTACGAGCAGTACTTC.

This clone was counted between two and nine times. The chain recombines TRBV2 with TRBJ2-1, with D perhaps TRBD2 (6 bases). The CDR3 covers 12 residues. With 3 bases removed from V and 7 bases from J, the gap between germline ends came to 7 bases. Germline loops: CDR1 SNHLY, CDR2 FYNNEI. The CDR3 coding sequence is TGTGCCAGCAGTGAGGGGGGAAATGAGCAGTTCTTC. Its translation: CASSEGGNEQFF.

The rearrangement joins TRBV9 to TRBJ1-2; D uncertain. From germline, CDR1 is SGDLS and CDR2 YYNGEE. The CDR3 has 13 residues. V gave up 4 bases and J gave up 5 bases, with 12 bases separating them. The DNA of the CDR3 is TGTGCCAGCAGCCTCCCCCCGGGGTATGGCTACACCTTC. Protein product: CASSLPPGYGYTF.

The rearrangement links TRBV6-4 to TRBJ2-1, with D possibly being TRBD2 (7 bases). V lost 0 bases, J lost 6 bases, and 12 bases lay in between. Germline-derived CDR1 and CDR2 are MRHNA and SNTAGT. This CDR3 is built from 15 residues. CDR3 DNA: TGTGCCAGCAGTGACTCGGCGGGGGCGGGCAATGAGCAGTTCTTC. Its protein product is CASSDSAGAGNEQFF.

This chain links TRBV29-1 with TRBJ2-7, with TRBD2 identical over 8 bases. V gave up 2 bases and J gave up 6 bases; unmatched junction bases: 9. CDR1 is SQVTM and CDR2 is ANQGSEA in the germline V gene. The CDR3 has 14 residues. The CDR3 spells CSVERGRGGVEQYF. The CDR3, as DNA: TGCAGCGTTGAAAGGGGACGGGGGGGCGTCGAGCAGTACTTC.

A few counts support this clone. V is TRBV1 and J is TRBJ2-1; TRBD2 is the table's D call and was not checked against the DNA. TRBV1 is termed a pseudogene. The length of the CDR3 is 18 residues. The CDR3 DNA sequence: TGCACCAGCAGCCCGGGACTAGCGGGGGGGGATTCCTACAATGAGCAGTTCTTC. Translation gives CTSSPGLAGGDSYNEQFF.

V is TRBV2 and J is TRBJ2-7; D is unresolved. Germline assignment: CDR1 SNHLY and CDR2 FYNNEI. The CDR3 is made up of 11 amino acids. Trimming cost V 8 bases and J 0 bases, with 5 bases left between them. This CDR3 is CASGSSYEQYF. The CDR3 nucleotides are TGTGCCAGCGGTAGCTCCTACGAGCAGTACTTC.

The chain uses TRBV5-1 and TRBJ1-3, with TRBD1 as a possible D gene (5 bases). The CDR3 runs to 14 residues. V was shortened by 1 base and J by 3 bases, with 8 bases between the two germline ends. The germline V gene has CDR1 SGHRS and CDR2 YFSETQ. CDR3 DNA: TGCGCCAGCAGCTTGACAGGTTTTGGAAACACCATATATTTT. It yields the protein CASSLTGFGNTIYF. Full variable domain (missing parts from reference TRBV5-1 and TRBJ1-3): KAGVTQTPRYLIKTRGQQVTLSCSPISGHRSVSWYQQTPGQGLQFLFEYFSETQRNKGNFPGRFSGRQFSNSRSEMNVSTLELGDSALYLCASSLTGFGNTIYFGEGSWLTVV.

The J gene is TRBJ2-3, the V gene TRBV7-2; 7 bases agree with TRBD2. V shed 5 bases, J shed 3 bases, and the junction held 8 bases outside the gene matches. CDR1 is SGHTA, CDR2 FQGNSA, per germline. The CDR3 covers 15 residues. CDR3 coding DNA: TGTGCCAGCAGCCCCACGGGGGGAATGACAGATACGCAGTATTTT. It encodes CASSPTGGMTDTQYF.

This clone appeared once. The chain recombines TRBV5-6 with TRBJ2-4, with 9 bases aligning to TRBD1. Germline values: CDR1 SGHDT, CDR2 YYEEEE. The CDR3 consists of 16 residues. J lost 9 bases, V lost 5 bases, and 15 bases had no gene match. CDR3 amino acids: CASSPITGGPGGIQYF. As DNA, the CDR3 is TGTGCCAGCAGTCCAATTACAGGGGGCCCAGGCGGCATTCAGTACTTC.

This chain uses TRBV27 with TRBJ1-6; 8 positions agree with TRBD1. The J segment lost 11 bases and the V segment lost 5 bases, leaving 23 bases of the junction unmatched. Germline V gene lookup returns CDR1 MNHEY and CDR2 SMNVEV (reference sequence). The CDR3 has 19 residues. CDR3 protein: CASSLYPRTGSLVMTPLHF. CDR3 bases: TGTGCCAGCAGTCTCTATCCCAGGACAGGGTCCTTGGTAATGACACCCCTCCACTTT.

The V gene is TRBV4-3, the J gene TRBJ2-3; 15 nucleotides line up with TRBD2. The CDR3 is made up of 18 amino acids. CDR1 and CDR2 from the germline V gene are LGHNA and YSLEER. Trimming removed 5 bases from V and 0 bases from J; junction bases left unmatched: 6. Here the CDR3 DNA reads TGCGCCAGCAGCGATGGGACTAGCGGGGGGACTAGCACAGATACGCAGTATTTT. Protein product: CASSDGTSGGTSTDTQYF.

The CDR3 DNA follows: TGCGCCAGCAGCCACTCCGGGACAGACAACAATGAGCAGTTCTTC. It translates to CASSHSGTDNNEQFF. The chain recombines TRBV4-3 with TRBJ2-1, with 7 bases matching TRBD1. The CDR3 is made up of 15 amino acids. With V trimmed by 3 bases and J by 5 bases, 7 bases remained unmatched. Germline CDR1 LGHNA, CDR2 YSLEER.

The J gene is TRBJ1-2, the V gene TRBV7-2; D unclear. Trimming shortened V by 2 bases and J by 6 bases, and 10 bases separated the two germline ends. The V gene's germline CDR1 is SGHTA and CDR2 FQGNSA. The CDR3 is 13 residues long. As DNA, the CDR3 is TGTGCCAGCAGCTTATTCTACAGAGATGGCTACACCTTC. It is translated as CASSLFYRDGYTF.

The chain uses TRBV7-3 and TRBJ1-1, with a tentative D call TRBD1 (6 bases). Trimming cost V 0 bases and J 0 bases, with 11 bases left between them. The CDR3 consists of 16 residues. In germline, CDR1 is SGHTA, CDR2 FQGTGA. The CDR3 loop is CASSLTPTGMNTEAFF. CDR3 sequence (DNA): TGTGCCAGCAGCTTAACCCCGACAGGAATGAACACTGAAGCTTTCTTT. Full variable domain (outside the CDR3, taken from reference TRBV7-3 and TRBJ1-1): GAGVSQTPSNKVTEKGKYVELRCDPISGHTALYWYRQSLGQGPEFLIYFQGTGAADDSGLPNDRFFAVRPEGSVSTLKIQRTERGDSAVYLCASSLTPTGMNTEAFFGQGTRLTVV.

CDR3 region: CASSGGGDNSPLHF. As DNA, the CDR3 is TGCGCCAGCAGCGGAGGGGGGGATAATTCACCCCTCCACTTT. The chain recombines TRBV5-1 with TRBJ1-6; a weak D match, TRBD1 (6 bases). Germline assignment: CDR1 SGHRS and CDR2 YFSETQ. Deletions cut 4 bases from V and 5 bases from J, with 10 bases between. The CDR3 totals 14 residues.

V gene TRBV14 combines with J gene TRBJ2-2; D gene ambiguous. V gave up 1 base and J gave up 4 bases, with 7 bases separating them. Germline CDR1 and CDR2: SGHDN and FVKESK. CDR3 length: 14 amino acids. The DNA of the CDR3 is TGTGCCAGCAGCCAAGGACGGAGCACCGGGGAGCTGTTTTTT. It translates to CASSQGRSTGELFF.

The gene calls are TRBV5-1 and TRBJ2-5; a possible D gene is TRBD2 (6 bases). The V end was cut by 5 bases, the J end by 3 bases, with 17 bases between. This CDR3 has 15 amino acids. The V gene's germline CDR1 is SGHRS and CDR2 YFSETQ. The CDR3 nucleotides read TGCGCCAGCAGTATTGCGGGGACTCTAAAAGAGACCCAGTACTTC. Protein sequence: CASSIAGTLKETQYF.

The CDR3 bases are TGCGCCAGCAGCTACGGGCAACAGGGCTACGAGCAGTACTTC. Protein: CASSYGQQGYEQYF. This chain connects TRBV5-1 to TRBJ2-7, with D possibly TRBD1 on 6 matching bases. V gave up 3 bases and J gave up 3 bases, with 13 bases separating them. This CDR3 comprises 14 residues. Germline lookup yields CDR1 SGHRS and CDR2 YFSETQ.

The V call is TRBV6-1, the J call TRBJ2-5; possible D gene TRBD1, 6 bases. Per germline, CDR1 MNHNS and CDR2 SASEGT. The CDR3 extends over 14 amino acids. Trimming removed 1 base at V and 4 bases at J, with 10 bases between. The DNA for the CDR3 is TGTGCCAGCAGTGAAGTGGGGGCCCTAGAGACCCAGTACTTC. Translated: CASSEVGALETQYF.